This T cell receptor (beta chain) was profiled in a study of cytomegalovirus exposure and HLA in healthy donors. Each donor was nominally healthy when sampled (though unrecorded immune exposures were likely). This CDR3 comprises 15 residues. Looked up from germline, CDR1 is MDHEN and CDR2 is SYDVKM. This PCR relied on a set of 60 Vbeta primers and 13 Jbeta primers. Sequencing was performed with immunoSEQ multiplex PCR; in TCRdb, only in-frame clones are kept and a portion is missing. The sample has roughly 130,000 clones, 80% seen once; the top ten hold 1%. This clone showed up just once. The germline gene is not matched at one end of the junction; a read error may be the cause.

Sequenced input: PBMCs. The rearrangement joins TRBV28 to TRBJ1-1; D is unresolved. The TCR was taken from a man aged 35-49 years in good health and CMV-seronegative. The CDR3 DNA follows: TGTGCCAGCACCGCTGGGGTGGGGTCCTGGACTGATGCTTTCTTT. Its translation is CASTAGVGSWTDAFF.